This is a list of T cell receptor beta chains from one sample in a study of blood T cell repertoires in COVID-19. Clones were read by immunoSEQ multiplex PCR, and TCRdb kept only the in-frame ones, dropping some. The table records tens of thousands of clones, around 84% of them present only once. The specimen was peripheral blood. The origin of the receptors is a man between 60 and 75 years old with COVID-19, enrolled during active disease. Both conserved end residues are trimmed from each CDR3. The order of the fields is V gene, clone size, J gene, CDR3 protein. Rows give clone size only sometimes, using once, few, many, or a class for an expanded clone.

>TRBV6-6|.|TRBJ1-5
ASSYRAQGANQPQH
>TRBV28|.|TRBJ2-3
ASIRGSTDTQY
>TRBV7-6|.|TRBJ2-7
ASSLDQGTPYEQY
>TRBV19|.|TRBJ1-5
ASSIGGYSNQPQH
>TRBV28|.|TRBJ2-3
ASSFRTGRIDTQY
>TRBV7-9|.|TRBJ1-4
ASSLGAGGNEKLF
>TRBV4-2|.|TRBJ1-2
ASSQNLDSLIYGYT
>TRBV6-2/TRBV6-3|.|TRBJ1-5
ASSYIGGNQPQH
>TRBV3-1/TRBV3-2|once|TRBJ1-1
ASSHGQFNTEAF
>TRBV10-3|.|TRBJ1-4
AIRAGTGGTVNEKLF
>TRBV15|.|TRBJ2-7
ATSRTITQEDEQY
>TRBV9|.|TRBJ2-7
ASSEGLGQGMAAQY
>TRBV2|.|TRBJ2-3
ARGGSWGTDTQY
>TRBV28|.|TRBJ2-7
ASSSPGQGSYEQY
>TRBV29-1|.|TRBJ1-2
SVERGKYGYT
>TRBV6-5|once|TRBJ1-1
ASNPRGGRAEAF
>TRBV7-6|.|TRBJ2-7
ASSLDVSGVGSYEQY
>TRBV7-3|.|TRBJ2-5
ASSLTQGETQY
>TRBV7-9|few|TRBJ2-7
ASSPGQSYEQY
>TRBV30|.|TRBJ2-1
ARPSSARGIKHLPCQYNEQF
>TRBV11-2|.|TRBJ2-2
ASSLRPGQGSMWTGELF
>TRBV30|.|TRBJ1-2
AWSVGISYGYT
>TRBV4-2|.|TRBJ1-1
ASSQKQGVNTEAF
>TRBV19|once|TRBJ1-2
ASSMGQGARVGNGYT
>TRBV24-1|few|TRBJ2-5
ATSVFAGSAETQY
>TRBV28|.|TRBJ1-5
ASSTQGANQPQH
>TRBV7-8|.|TRBJ2-5
ASSLFGQGRQETQY
>TRBV11-2|.|TRBJ1-1
ASSLEGAGTEAF
>TRBV11-2|.|TRBJ1-1
ASRTVRMNTEAF
>TRBV9|.|TRBJ1-1
ASSGPPRRDRAEYTEAF
>TRBV10-1|.|TRBJ2-3
ASSETRAFTDTQY
>TRBV10-3|.|TRBJ1-1
AISDLKDRHGLAF
>TRBV7-3|.|TRBJ2-1
ASSPSIRGYNEQF
>TRBV5-1|.|TRBJ1-4
ASSSVTGVANEKLF
>TRBV4-1|.|TRBJ1-2
ASRDRDYGYT
>TRBV9|.|TRBJ1-2
ASSAGQGENGYT
>TRBV5-6|.|TRBJ1-2
ASSPGQGISGYT
>TRBV2|.|TRBJ2-3
ASRTRPTDTQY
>TRBV6-5|.|TRBJ2-3
ASSRQGYTDTQY
>TRBV28|.|TRBJ2-2
ASSSPKGAAGELF
>TRBV12-5|.|TRBJ1-2
ASGSDTSNYGYT
>TRBV7-8|.|TRBJ2-7
ASSSGLGVQY
>TRBV4-1|.|TRBJ1-2
ASSQGQGATDDYGYT